This T cell receptor (beta chain) comes out of a study of T cell responses to AZD1222 COVID-19 vaccine. Notes on the study in general: Repertoires were obtained only post-peak T cell response.

Germline V CDR1 and CDR2: LNHDA, SQIVND (reference sequence). Trimming left V 0 bases short and J 0 bases short, with 14 bases between. The CDR3 contains 17 residues. The protocol was immunoSEQ multiplex PCR, while the TCRdb copy is restricted to in-frame clones and leaves out a portion. The data hold around 180,000 clones, with roughly 91% observed a single time. Concerning this clone: Its antigen remains unknown.

This TCR derives from an adult who received the AZD1222 COVID-19 vaccine. The sequenced sample was peripheral blood, obtained 28 days after the second AZD1222 dose. The chain uses TRBV19 and TRBJ1-1; TRBD1 is a possible D gene (5 bases). CDR3 residues: CASSIDGAGRMNTEAFF. The CDR3 nucleotides read TGTGCCAGTAGTATAGATGGGGCAGGACGAATGAACACTGAAGCTTTCTTT.